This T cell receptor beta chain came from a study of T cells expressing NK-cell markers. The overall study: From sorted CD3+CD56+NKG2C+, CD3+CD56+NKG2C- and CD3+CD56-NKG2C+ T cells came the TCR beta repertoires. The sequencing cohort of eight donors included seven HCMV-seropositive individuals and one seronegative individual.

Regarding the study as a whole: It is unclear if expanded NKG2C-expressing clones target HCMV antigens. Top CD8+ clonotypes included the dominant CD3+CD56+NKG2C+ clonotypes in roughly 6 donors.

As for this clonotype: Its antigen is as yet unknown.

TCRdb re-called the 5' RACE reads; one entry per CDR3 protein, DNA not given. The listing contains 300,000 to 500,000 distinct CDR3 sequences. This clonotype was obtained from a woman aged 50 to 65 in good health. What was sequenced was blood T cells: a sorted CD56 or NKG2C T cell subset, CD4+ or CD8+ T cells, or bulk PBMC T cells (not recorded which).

The CDR3 sequence is CSVSLGWTSYEQYF. The chain carries TRBV29-1 and TRBJ2-7. CDR3 length equals 14 residues. Germline lookup yields CDR1 SQVTM and CDR2 ANQGSEA.